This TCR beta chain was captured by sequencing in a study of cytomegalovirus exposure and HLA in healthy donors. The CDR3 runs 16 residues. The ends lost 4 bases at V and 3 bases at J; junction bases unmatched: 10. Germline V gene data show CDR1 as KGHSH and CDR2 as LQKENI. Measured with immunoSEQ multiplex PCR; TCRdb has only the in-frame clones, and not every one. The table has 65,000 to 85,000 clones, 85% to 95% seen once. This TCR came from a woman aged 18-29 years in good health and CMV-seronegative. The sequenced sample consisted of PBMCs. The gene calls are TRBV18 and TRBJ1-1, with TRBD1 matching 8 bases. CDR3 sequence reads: CASSLSPGGGHTEAFF. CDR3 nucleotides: TGTGCCAGCTCACTTTCTCCAGGGGGCGGCCACACTGAAGCTTTCTTT.